Each of the 31 T cell receptor beta chains below was sequenced from the same sample in a study of PD-1 blockade in classical Hodgkin lymphoma. Time point indicated: cycle 4 day 1 (C4D1), after more than five weeks of nivolumab. Patients all relapsed after autologous stem cell transplantation, and there was variation in brentuximab vedotin exposure. Produced via immunoSEQ multiplex PCR; TCRdb's table is partial and in-frame only. The sample records approximately 29,000 clones, roughly 77% being singletons. The source was peripheral blood mononuclear cells (PBMCs), collected before the fourth cycle of nivolumab. The receptors come from a human donor with classical Hodgkin lymphoma.

The V and J genes are TRBV7-8 and TRBJ2-1, with D hard to call. Germline V gene lookup returns CDR1 SGHVS and CDR2 FQNEAQ. CDR3 length equals 15 residues. Deletions cut 5 bases from V and 0 bases from J, with 11 bases between. DNA for the CDR3: TGTGCCAGCAGCCCATACTATAGCTCCTACAATGAGCAGTTCTTC. Residues: CASSPYYSSYNEQFF. Supplemented by reference TRBV7-8 and TRBJ2-1, the full variable domain reads GAGVSQSPRYKVAKRGQDVALRCDPISGHVSLFWYQQALGQGPEFLTYFQNEAQLDKSGLPSDRFFAERPEGSVSTLKIQRTQQEDSAVYLCASSPYYSSYNEQFFGPGTRLTVL.

The genes are TRBV4-1 and TRBJ2-7, with 10 nucleotides matching TRBD2. V lost 1 base and J lost 3; bases outside the gene matches: 3. There are 15 residues in the CDR3. CDR1 and CDR2 from the germline V gene are MGHRA and YSYEKL. The CDR3 sequence: CASSQVLAGDYEQYF. The CDR3 DNA is TGCGCCAGCAGCCAAGTGCTAGCGGGAGACTACGAGCAGTACTTC.

V gene TRBV11-2 combines with J gene TRBJ2-7, with 11 bases that match TRBD2. Looked up from germline, CDR1 is SGHAT and CDR2 is FQNNGV. CDR3 length equals 15 residues. With V trimmed by 4 bases and J by 0 bases, 2 bases remained unmatched. DNA for the CDR3: TGTGCCAGCAGCTACGGGACTAGCGGCTCCTACGAGCAGTACTTC. This codes for CASSYGTSGSYEQYF.

The chain links TRBV5-4 to TRBJ2-1; possibly TRBD2 for D (5 bases). This CDR3 contains 11 residues. Trimming cost V 0 bases and J 10 bases, with 5 bases left between them. Germline values: CDR1 SGHNT, CDR2 YYREEE (reference sequence). The CDR3: CASSLGGEQFF. CDR3 nucleotide sequence: TGTGCCAGCAGCTTGGGCGGGGAGCAGTTCTTC. The whole variable domain, remainder taken from reference TRBV5-4 and TRBJ2-1, is ETGVTQSPTHLIKTRGQQVTLRCSSQSGHNTVSWYQQALGQGPQFIFQYYREEENGRGNFPPRFSGLQFPNYSSELNVNALELDDSALYLCASSLGGEQFFGPGTRLTVL.

Only one count was recorded for this clone. CDR3 sequence (DNA): TGTGCCAGTAGTATACTAGCCCAGCAAGAGACCCAGTACTTC. As protein: CASSILAQQETQYF. The chain is built from TRBV19 and TRBJ2-5; D is possibly TRBD2 (5 bases). CDR1 is LNHDA and CDR2 is SQIVND in the germline V gene (reference sequence). Trimming removed 2 bases from V and 2 bases from J, with 9 bases in between. The CDR3 sequence is 14 residues long.

This clone was recorded once. V is TRBV5-1 and J is TRBJ2-1; 11 nucleotides align to TRBD2. The germline V gene has CDR1 SGHRS and CDR2 YFSETQ. CDR3 length: 15 amino acids. The ends lost 4 bases at V and 7 bases at J; junction bases unmatched: 7. The CDR3, as DNA: TGCGCCAGCAGCCCGACTAGCGGGGTTCATAATGAGCAGTTCTTC. Translating it yields CASSPTSGVHNEQFF.

This clone appeared a single time. The rearrangement uses TRBV7-9 and TRBJ1-2; 9 nucleotides align to TRBD1. Germline trimming cut 5 bases from V and 3 bases from J; bases unmatched to any gene: 7. CDR3 size: 15 residues. Germline V gene sequence: CDR1 SEHNR, CDR2 FQNEAQ (reference sequence). This CDR3 is CASSARQGEDYGYTF. CDR3 bases: TGTGCCAGCAGCGCCCGACAGGGGGAGGACTATGGCTACACCTTC.

This clone was detected once. The chain employs TRBV6-1 and TRBJ1-2, with D unclear. The V gene lost 3 bases and the J gene lost 4 bases, with 12 bases spanning the gap. This CDR3 region has 14 residues. Germline CDR1 MNHNS, CDR2 SASEGT. CDR3 region: CASSDFDNFYGYTF. The DNA for the CDR3 is TGTGCCAGCAGTGATTTTGACAACTTCTATGGCTACACCTTC.

In this sample, this clone turned up a few times. The genes are TRBV27 and TRBJ2-1; D may match TRBD1 or TRBD2 (5 bases each). Trimming removed 5 bases at V and 8 bases at J, with 25 bases between. Germline CDR1 is MNHEY and CDR2 is SMNVEV (reference sequence). The CDR3 consists of 17 residues. CDR3 loop: CASSPRQRSAPTYEQFF. The DNA of the CDR3 is TGTGCCAGCAGTCCCCGACAGCGGTCGGCTCCTACATATGAGCAGTTCTTC.

The chain employs TRBV19 and TRBJ2-3; 7 nucleotides line up with TRBD2. The germline V gene encodes CDR1 LNHDA and CDR2 SQIVND (reference sequence). The V segment lost 0 bases and the J segment 4 bases; nucleotides outside the gene matches: 4. This CDR3 is 15 amino acids long. CDR3 bases: TGTGCCAGTAGTATAGAGGCGGGAGTGGCAGATACGCAGTATTTT. Protein sequence: CASSIEAGVADTQYF.

V and J are TRBV27 and TRBJ2-7; tentative D call: TRBD1 (6 bases). V gave up 6 bases and J gave up 0 bases, with 15 bases separating them. The CDR3 totals 15 residues. CDR1 MNHEY and CDR2 SMNVEV come from the germline V gene (reference sequence). The CDR3 loop is CASRRNRESSYEQYF. The CDR3 DNA follows: TGTGCCAGCAGGCGAAACAGGGAGAGCTCCTACGAGCAGTACTTC.

The rearrangement joins TRBV29-1 to TRBJ2-7; TRBD2 agrees at 7 bases. This CDR3 has 17 residues. The germline CDR1 and CDR2 sequences are SQVTM and ANQGSEA. V lost 7 bases to trimming and J lost 0 bases; unmatched junction nucleotides: 18. The CDR3 sequence is CSARGSGLHSSSYEQYF. CDR3 DNA: TGCAGCGCCCGAGGTAGCGGGCTTCATTCGAGCTCCTACGAGCAGTACTTC.

V and J are TRBV5-1 and TRBJ2-7; D is unresolved. The V gene's germline CDR1 is SGHRS and CDR2 YFSETQ. This CDR3 has 13 residues. V lost 1 base and J 6 bases, leaving 11 bases between the germline ends. The CDR3 nucleotides read TGCGCCAGCAGCTTGCCAGGCCCCCCCGAGCAGTACTTC. Translated, it gives CASSLPGPPEQYF.

This clone has a handful of counts. This chain joins TRBV27 and TRBJ1-2; 9 nucleotides line up with TRBD1. Per germline, CDR1 MNHEY and CDR2 SMNVEV (reference sequence). This CDR3 is built from 18 residues. J was trimmed by 3 bases and V by 4 bases; bases with no gene match: 15. The DNA for the CDR3 is TGTGCCAGCAGTTCCCGAGGAGGGGACAGGGATGAGGACTATGGCTACACCTTC. Translating gives CASSSRGGDRDEDYGYTF.

The table lists this clone with a few counts. The V gene is TRBV9, the J gene TRBJ2-3; D is possibly TRBD2 (6 bases). The CDR3 sequence is 13 residues long. The germline CDR1 and CDR2 sequences are SGDLS and YYNGEE. Trimming shortened V by 3 bases and J by 5 bases, and 10 bases separated the two germline ends. CDR3 loop: CASSARAGDTQYF. The CDR3 region has the DNA TGTGCCAGCAGCGCCCGAGCGGGAGATACGCAGTATTTT.

V is TRBV28 and J is TRBJ2-1; a weak D match, TRBD2 (5 bases). V was cut by 1 base and J by 0 bases, with 10 bases left in between. CDR3 length equals 16 residues. Germline lookup yields CDR1 MDHEN and CDR2 SYDVKM. CDR3 sequence reads: CASSLLRANSYNEQFF. In DNA, the CDR3 is TGTGCCAGCAGTTTATTGCGGGCCAACTCCTACAATGAGCAGTTCTTC.

The rearrangement uses TRBV18 and TRBJ1-3; D is undetermined. The CDR3 is 16 amino acids. Trimming cost V 4 bases and J 0 bases, with 13 bases left between them. Germline values: CDR1 KGHSH, CDR2 LQKENI. CDR3 bases: TGTGCCAGCTCACTGCTTGAAGAAAACTCTGGAAACACCATATATTTT. Protein sequence: CASSLLEENSGNTIYF.

The chain joins TRBV7-2 to TRBJ2-7; D may be TRBD1 or TRBD2 (5 bases each). The CDR3 runs to 14 residues. Trimming took 5 bases from V and 4 from J, leaving 15 bases between them. CDR1 and CDR2 (germline): SGHTA, FQGNSA. The CDR3 protein is CASSAPGTTYEQYF. In DNA form, the CDR3 reads TGTGCCAGCAGCGCCCCCGGGACCACATACGAGCAGTACTTC.

The V gene is TRBV27, the J gene TRBJ2-7; TRBD1 matches 7 bases. Germline V lookup: CDR1 MNHEY, CDR2 SMNVEV (reference sequence). With 6 bases clipped from V and 2 bases from J, the junction kept 13 bases outside the gene matches. CDR3 length equals 16 residues. CDR3 protein: CASRILGQGVTYEQYF. Here the CDR3 DNA reads TGTGCCAGCAGAATATTAGGTCAGGGGGTAACCTACGAGCAGTACTTC.

Only a few counts were recorded for this clone. The genes are TRBV18 and TRBJ2-1; either TRBD1 or TRBD2 may fit D (5 bases each). The CDR3 is 14 amino acids. Trimming cost V 5 bases and J 1 base, with 9 bases left between them. CDR1 and CDR2 (germline): KGHSH, LQKENI. The CDR3, as DNA: TGTGCCAGCTCAGGGGGTTATTCCTACAATGAGCAGTTCTTC. Protein product: CASSGGYSYNEQFF.

The chain has TRBV1 and TRBJ1-5. TRBV1 is annotated as a pseudogene. This CDR3 has 17 amino acids. CDR3 protein: CTSSQDWSGVGNQPQHF. The CDR3 DNA reads TGCACCAGCAGCCAAGATTGGTCGGGGGTGGGCAATCAGCCCCAGCATTTT.

The chain is built from TRBV11-2 and TRBJ2-6, with D unresolved. Germline CDR1 SGHAT, CDR2 FQNNGV. This CDR3 region has 13 residues. The V and J ends lost 2 bases and 3 bases respectively, with 2 bases between them. This CDR3 reads CASSLFGANVLTF. CDR3 coding DNA: TGTGCCAGCAGCTTATTTGGGGCCAACGTCCTGACTTTC. The complete variable domain, with remaining parts taken from reference TRBV11-2 and TRBJ2-6, reads EAGVAQSPRYKIIEKRQSVAFWCNPISGHATLYWYQQILGQGPKLLIQFQNNGVVDDSQLPKDRFSAERLKGVDSTLKIQPAKLEDSAVYLCASSLFGANVLTFGAGSRLTVL.

This chain links TRBV19 with TRBJ2-7, with no clear D. The germline V and J ends were trimmed by 3 bases and 1 base, with 10 bases remaining between them. The CDR3 runs 14 residues. Germline CDR1 LNHDA, CDR2 SQIVND (reference sequence). CDR3 nucleotide sequence: TGTGCCAGTAGTATTACCACGGTGTCCTACGAGCAGTACTTC. As protein: CASSITTVSYEQYF.

The chain couples TRBV28 to TRBJ1-1; D is perhaps TRBD1 (6 bases). This CDR3 has 12 residues. V lost 4 bases and J lost 10, with 13 bases in between. The V gene's germline CDR1 is MDHEN and CDR2 SYDVKM. The CDR3 is CASSSTGRGAFF. The CDR3 nucleotides read TGTGCCAGCAGTTCCACAGGGCGGGGAGCTTTCTTT. The whole variable domain, filled in from reference TRBV28 and TRBJ1-1, reads DVKVTQSSRYLVKRTGEKVFLECVQDMDHENMFWYRQDPGLGLRLIYFSYDVKMKEKGDIPEGYSVSREKKERFSLILESASTNQTSMYLCASSSTGRGAFFGQGTRLTVV.

CDR3 coding DNA: TGCGCCAGCAGCTTGGTTACCGGACAGGGGGGGAATGAGCAGTTCTTC. It yields the protein CASSLVTGQGGNEQFF. The J gene is TRBJ2-1, the V gene TRBV5-1; 10 nucleotides line up with TRBD1. J lost 7 bases, V lost 0 bases, and 7 bases had no gene match. Germline V gives CDR1 SGHRS, CDR2 YFSETQ. This CDR3 has 16 residues.

V usage is TRBV7-9 and J usage is TRBJ1-2; D remains ambiguous. Germline V gene data show CDR1 as SEHNR and CDR2 as FQNEAQ (reference sequence). The CDR3 has 12 amino acids. V lost 1 base, J lost 4 bases, and 4 bases lay in between. For the CDR3, the DNA is TGTGCCAGCAGCTTAGAAAGCTATGGCTACACCTTC. The encoded protein is CASSLESYGYTF.

The chain is built from TRBV2 and TRBJ2-2, with 12 bases lining up with TRBD2. The length of the CDR3 is 15 residues. The V and J ends lost 5 bases and 6 bases, in that order; junction bases with no gene match: 4. Germline V gene sequence: CDR1 SNHLY, CDR2 FYNNEI. The chain's CDR3 is CASSPLAGGPGELFF. CDR3 nucleotide sequence: TGTGCCAGCAGTCCCCTAGCGGGAGGGCCCGGGGAGCTGTTTTTT. Using reference TRBV2 and TRBJ2-2 for the parts outside the CDR3, the full variable domain is EPEVTQTPSHQVTQMGQEVILRCVPISNHLYFYWYRQILGQKVEFLVSFYNNEISEKSEIFDDQFSVERPDGSNFTLKIRSTKLEDSAMYFCASSPLAGGPGELFFGEGSRLTVL.

The V call is TRBV6-6, the J call TRBJ1-5; the D gene is possibly TRBD1 (6 bases). The CDR3 sequence is 16 residues long. V was shortened by 4 bases and J by 5 bases, with 18 bases between the two germline ends. Germline lookup yields CDR1 MNHNY and CDR2 SVGAGI (reference sequence). The CDR3 reads CASSSPQGFRDQPQHF. CDR3 in DNA: TGTGCCAGCAGTTCCCCGCAGGGGTTTAGGGATCAGCCCCAGCATTTT.

This sequence joins TRBV29-1 and TRBJ2-3; D remains ambiguous. CDR1 and CDR2 (germline): SQVTM, ANQGSEA. Trimming removed 4 bases at V and 3 bases at J, with 8 bases between. The CDR3 is 12 residues long. CDR3 nucleotide sequence: TGCAGCGTTGGAGGAAGGACAGATACGCAGTATTTT. It translates to CSVGGRTDTQYF.

The V and J genes are TRBV5-1 and TRBJ2-1; TRBD1 agrees at 8 bases. The CDR3 totals 14 residues. Germline assignment: CDR1 SGHRS and CDR2 YFSETQ. V shed 4 bases and J 5 bases; nucleotides not matched to a gene: 5. The CDR3 protein is CASSAGQEHNEQFF. The CDR3 DNA sequence: TGCGCCAGCAGCGCGGGACAGGAGCACAATGAGCAGTTCTTC.

This clone was observed a few times. The V gene is TRBV13, the J gene TRBJ2-7; 10 bases align to TRBD1. Losses at the gene ends were 5 bases for V and 6 bases for J; bases not matched to a gene: 16. Germline CDR1 is PRHDT and CDR2 is FYEKMQ (reference sequence). The CDR3 has 17 amino acids. CDR3 protein: CASSTAPYGQGEAEQYF. CDR3 DNA: TGTGCCAGCAGCACCGCTCCCTACGGACAGGGGGAGGCCGAGCAGTACTTC. Complete variable domain (other parts from reference TRBV13 and TRBJ2-7): AAGVIQSPRHLIKEKRETATLKCYPIPRHDTVYWYQQGPGQDPQFLISFYEKMQSDKGSIPDRFSAQQFSDYHSELNMSSLELGDSALYFCASSTAPYGQGEAEQYFGPGTRLTVT.